A selection of T cell receptor beta chains follows, all from one sample in a study of identical twins. TCRdb fed the 5' RACE reads into MiXCR, producing one record per CDR3 protein. The table records approximately 680,000 distinct CDR3 sequences, around 7.4% of them present only once. The same sample was also used in a study of yellow fever vaccine responses in identical twins.

The sequenced material came from PBMCs. These receptor sequences come from a woman between 18 and 29 years old in good health. The CDR3 runs from the conserved cysteine through the conserved F or W. A D gene is named only where the DNA matches it firmly. Not all rows give a size; the values are once, few, many and, for expanded clones, a class.

few	TRBV10-3	TRBJ2-2	.	CAIRDGSTNTGELFF	TGTGCCATCAGGGACGGTAGCACGAACACCGGGGAGCTGTTTTTT
many	TRBV12-3/TRBV12-4	TRBJ1-5	TRBD1	CASRKQGGTNQPQHF	TGTGCCAGCAGGAAACAGGGGGGGACAAATCAGCCCCAGCATTTT
.	TRBV5-1	TRBJ1-5	.	CASSLEGMGQPQHF	TGCGCCAGCAGCTTGGAAGGGATGGGCCAGCCCCAGCATTTT
.	TRBV5-1	TRBJ1-2	TRBD1	CASSLGPGQGDGYTF	TGCGCCAGCAGCTTGGGCCCGGGACAGGGAGATGGCTACACCTTC
.	TRBV5-1	TRBJ1-2	TRBD1	CASSSGTGGIDGYTF	TGCGCCAGCAGCTCCGGGACAGGGGGCATCGATGGCTACACCTTC
few	TRBV7-9	TRBJ2-3	.	CASSLAIAGASTDTQYF	TGTGCCAGCAGCTTAGCGATTGCAGGGGCGAGCACAGATACGCAGTATTTT
.	TRBV12-3/TRBV12-4	TRBJ2-3	.	CASSQSADTQYF	TGTGCCAGCAGCCAAAGCGCAGATACGCAGTATTTT
.	TRBV12-3/TRBV12-4	TRBJ1-1	.	CASIGRLGTEAFF	TGTGCCAGCATAGGGAGATTAGGGACTGAAGCTTTCTTT
.	TRBV5-5	TRBJ1-1	.	CASSLRLGGNTEAFF	TGTGCCAGCAGCTTGAGGCTCGGGGGGAACACTGAAGCTTTCTTT
.	TRBV28	TRBJ2-3	.	CAASSPGSSTDTQYF	TGTGCCGCCAGCAGCCCGGGGTCTAGCACAGATACGCAGTATTTT
many	TRBV4-1	TRBJ2-1	.	CASSQPRLYPYNEQFF	TGCGCCAGCAGCCAACCACGACTATATCCCTACAATGAGCAGTTCTTC
few	TRBV4-1	TRBJ2-3	TRBD1	CASRLRGQGSTDTQYF	TGCGCCAGCCGCCTCCGGGGACAGGGATCCACAGATACGCAGTATTTT
.	TRBV6-1	TRBJ1-5	.	CASSPGPDTQPQHF	TGTGCCAGCAGTCCCGGACCGGACACTCAGCCCCAGCATTTT
many	TRBV20-1	TRBJ2-7	.	CSARGPLDHEQYF	TGCAGTGCTAGGGGACCCCTCGACCACGAGCAGTACTTC
.	TRBV12-3/TRBV12-4	TRBJ2-4	.	CASSLEGGLAKNIQYF	TGTGCCAGCAGTTTAGAAGGGGGATTAGCCAAAAACATTCAGTACTTC
many	TRBV5-1	TRBJ1-6	.	CASSGMQGATGNSPLHF	TGCGCCAGCAGCGGAATGCAAGGGGCGACCGGAAATTCACCCCTCCACTTT
.	TRBV13	TRBJ2-1	.	CASSRKGNEQFF	TGTGCCAGCAGCCGTAAGGGGAATGAGCAGTTCTTC
many	TRBV12-3/TRBV12-4	TRBJ1-5	TRBD1	CASSLGQGNQPQHF	TGTGCCAGCAGTTTGGGACAGGGGAATCAGCCCCAGCATTTT
many	TRBV12-3/TRBV12-4	TRBJ1-1	.	CASLGGAAEAFF	TGTGCCAGCTTAGGGGGGGCTGCTGAAGCTTTCTTT
.	TRBV10-3	TRBJ2-5	TRBD2	CAISERLAGQETQYF	TGTGCCATCAGTGAAAGACTAGCGGGGCAAGAGACCCAGTACTTC
.	TRBV24-1	TRBJ1-5	.	CATSDPTGPRDQPQHF	TGTGCCACCAGTGACCCGACCGGCCCACGGGATCAGCCCCAGCATTTT
many	TRBV20-1	TRBJ1-2	.	CSAIFVVDGYGYTF	TGCAGTGCTATATTTGTAGTGGACGGCTATGGCTACACCTTC
few	TRBV24-1	TRBJ2-2	.	CATSTTSPDTGELFF	TGTGCCACCAGTACAACTAGCCCGGACACCGGGGAGCTGTTTTTT
few	TRBV12-3/TRBV12-4	TRBJ2-6	.	CASSLITSGANVLTF	TGTGCCAGCAGTTTGATCACATCTGGGGCCAACGTCCTGACTTTC
few	TRBV27	TRBJ1-5	.	CASSFGGSQPQHF	TGTGCCAGCAGTTTTGGGGGGTCTCAGCCCCAGCATTTT
many	TRBV7-3	TRBJ2-3	TRBD2	CASSPRLAGGRDTQYF	TGTGCCAGCAGCCCCCGACTAGCGGGAGGGCGGGATACGCAGTATTTT
.	TRBV20-1	TRBJ2-1	.	CSAPLSAALYHEQFF	TGCAGTGCACCACTATCAGCGGCACTATACCATGAGCAGTTCTTC
.	TRBV27	TRBJ2-5	TRBD1	CASSFLTPTGAETQYF	TGTGCCAGCAGTTTCCTAACCCCGACAGGGGCAGAGACCCAGTACTTC
many	TRBV3-1	TRBJ2-3	.	CASSQDRARVSTDTQYF	TGTGCCAGCAGCCAAGATCGGGCGAGGGTTAGCACAGATACGCAGTATTTT
few	TRBV5-1	TRBJ2-1	TRBD1	CASSLVGQGDEQFF	TGCGCCAGCAGCTTGGTGGGACAGGGGGATGAGCAGTTCTTC
few	TRBV24-1	TRBJ2-2	.	CATRSGANTGELFF	TGTGCCACCAGAAGCGGAGCGAACACCGGGGAGCTGTTTTTT
.	TRBV7-9	TRBJ2-5	TRBD1	CASSQGDRDGETQYF	TGTGCCAGCAGTCAGGGAGACAGGGACGGGGAGACCCAGTACTTC